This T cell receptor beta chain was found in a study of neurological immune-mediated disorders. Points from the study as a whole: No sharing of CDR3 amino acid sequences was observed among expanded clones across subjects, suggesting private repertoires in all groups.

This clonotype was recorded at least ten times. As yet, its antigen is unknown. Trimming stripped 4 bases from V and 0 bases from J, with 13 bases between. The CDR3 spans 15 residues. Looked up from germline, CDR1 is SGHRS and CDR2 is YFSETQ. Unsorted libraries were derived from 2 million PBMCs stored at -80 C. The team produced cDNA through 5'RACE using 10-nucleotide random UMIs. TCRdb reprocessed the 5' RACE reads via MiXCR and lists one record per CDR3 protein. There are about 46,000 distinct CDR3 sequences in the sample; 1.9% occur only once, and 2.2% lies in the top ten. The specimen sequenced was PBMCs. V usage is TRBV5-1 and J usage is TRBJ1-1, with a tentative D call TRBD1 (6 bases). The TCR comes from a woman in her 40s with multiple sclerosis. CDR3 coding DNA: TGCGCCAGCAGCGACCTCAGGGGCCTGAACACTGAAGCTTTCTTT. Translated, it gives CASSDLRGLNTEAFF.